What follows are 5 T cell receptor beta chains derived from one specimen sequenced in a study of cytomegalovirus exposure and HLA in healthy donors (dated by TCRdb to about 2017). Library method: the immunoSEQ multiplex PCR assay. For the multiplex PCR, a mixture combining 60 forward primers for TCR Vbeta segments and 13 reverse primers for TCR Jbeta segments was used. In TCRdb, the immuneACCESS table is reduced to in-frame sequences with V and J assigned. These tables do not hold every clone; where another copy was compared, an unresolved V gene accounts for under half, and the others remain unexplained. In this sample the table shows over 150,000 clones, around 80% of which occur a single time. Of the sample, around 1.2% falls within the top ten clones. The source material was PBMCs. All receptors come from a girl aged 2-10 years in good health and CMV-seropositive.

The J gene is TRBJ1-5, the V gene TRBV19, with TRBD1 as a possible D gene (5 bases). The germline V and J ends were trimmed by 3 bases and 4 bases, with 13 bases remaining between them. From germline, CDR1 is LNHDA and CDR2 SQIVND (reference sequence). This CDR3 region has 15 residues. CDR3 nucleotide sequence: TGTGCCAGTAGTATTTTAGGGCAGGGAAATCAGCCCCAGCATTTT. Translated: CASSILGQGNQPQHF.

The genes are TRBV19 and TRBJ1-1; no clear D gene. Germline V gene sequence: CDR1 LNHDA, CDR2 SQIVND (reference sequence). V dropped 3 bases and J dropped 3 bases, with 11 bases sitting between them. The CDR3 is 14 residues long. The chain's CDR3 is CASSIPEGDTEAFF. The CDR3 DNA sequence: TGTGCCAGTAGTATCCCGGAAGGAGACACTGAAGCTTTCTTT. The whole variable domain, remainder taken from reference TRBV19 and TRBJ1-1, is DGGITQSPKYLFRKEGQNVTLSCEQNLNHDAMYWYRQDPGQGLRLIYYSQIVNDFQKGDIAEGYSVSREKKESFPLTVTSAQKNPTAFYLCASSIPEGDTEAFFGQGTRLTVV.

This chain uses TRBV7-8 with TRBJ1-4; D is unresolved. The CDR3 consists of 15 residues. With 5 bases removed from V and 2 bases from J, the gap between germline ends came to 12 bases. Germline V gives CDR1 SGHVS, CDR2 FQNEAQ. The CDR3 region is CASSPRAATNEKLFF. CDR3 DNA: TGTGCCAGCAGCCCGCGGGCGGCCACTAATGAAAAACTGTTTTTT.

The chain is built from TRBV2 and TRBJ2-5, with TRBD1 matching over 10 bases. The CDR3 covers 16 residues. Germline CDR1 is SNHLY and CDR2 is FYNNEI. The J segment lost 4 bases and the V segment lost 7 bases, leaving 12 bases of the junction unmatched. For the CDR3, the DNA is TGTGCCAGCATCTTCAAGGCCGGGACAGGGGCAGAGACCCAGTACTTC. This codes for CASIFKAGTGAETQYF. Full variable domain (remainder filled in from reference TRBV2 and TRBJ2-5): EPEVTQTPSHQVTQMGQEVILRCVPISNHLYFYWYRQILGQKVEFLVSFYNNEISEKSEIFDDQFSVERPDGSNFTLKIRSTKLEDSAMYFCASIFKAGTGAETQYFGPGTRLLVL.

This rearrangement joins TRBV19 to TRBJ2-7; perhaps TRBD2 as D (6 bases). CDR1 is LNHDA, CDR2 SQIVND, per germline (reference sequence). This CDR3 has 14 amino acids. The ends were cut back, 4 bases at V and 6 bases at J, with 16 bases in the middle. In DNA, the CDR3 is TGTGCCAGTAGTACCTCCGCGGGGCGGAGCGAGCAGTACTTC. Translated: CASSTSAGRSEQYF.